This entry describes one T cell receptor (beta chain). Germline CDR1 reads SGHRS; CDR2 reads YFSETQ. The CDR3 consists of 14 residues. Trimming at V came to 4 bases and at J to 4 bases, leaving 6 bases not matched to a gene. The data originate from a study of T cell changes during pregnancy in multiple sclerosis. Measured with immunoSEQ multiplex PCR; TCRdb has only the in-frame clones, and not every one. The data contain about 92,000 clones, over 85% of them seen just once; the ten biggest clones take up roughly 4%. The gene calls are TRBV5-1 and TRBJ2-7, with 9 bases identical to TRBD1. This receptor was taken from a female donor with multiple sclerosis, enrolled in a pregnancy study. The source was peripheral blood, collected in the first trimester of pregnancy. CDR3 amino acids: CASSQGQGVYEQYF. The CDR3 nucleotides read TGCGCCAGCAGCCAGGGACAGGGTGTATACGAGCAGTACTTC.